These 9 T cell receptor beta chains share one sample of origin, sequenced in a study of CD8 T cells in ankylosing spondylitis. From the 5' RACE reads, TCRdb called clonotypes with MiXCR, one entry per CDR3 protein. Of roughly 200,000 distinct CDR3 sequences listed, 13% were seen once; the top ten hold approximately 16%. The sample comprised blood, either unsorted or a sorted T cell fraction (not recorded which). These receptors were collected from a male donor with ankylosing spondylitis or in good health (not recorded which).

In this sample, this clonotype turned up a few times. The rearrangement uses TRBV29-1 and TRBJ1-1; perhaps TRBD1 as D (5 bases). Germline CDR1 reads SQVTM; CDR2 reads ANQGSEA. This CDR3 is built from 12 residues. With 7 bases removed from V and 1 base from J, the gap between germline ends came to 10 bases. The CDR3, as DNA: TGCAGCGCAGGGCTAGGGAACACTGAAGCTTTCTTT. Translation: CSAGLGNTEAFF.

This clonotype showed up just a few times. This chain joins TRBV12-3 or TRBV12-4 and TRBJ2-1, with 10 nucleotides matching TRBD2. V trimming: 3 bases; J trimming: 8 bases; junction bases outside the gene matches: 7. The CDR3 length is 15 residues. CDR3 bases: TGTGCCAGCAGTTTGCCGAGCGGGGGGGTGTATGAGCAGTTCTTC. It codes for CASSLPSGGVYEQFF.

This clonotype has just a few counts. The chain links TRBV7-9 to TRBJ1-2; the D gene is possibly TRBD1 (6 bases). Germline values: CDR1 SEHNR, CDR2 FQNEAQ (reference sequence). The germline V and J ends were trimmed by 5 bases and 8 bases, with 18 bases remaining between them. This CDR3 has 14 residues. CDR3 DNA: TGTGCCAGCAGCCCCTCAAGGACAGCGGAAGGCTACACCTTC. It yields the protein CASSPSRTAEGYTF.

As regards this clonotype: Mismatch with germline at one junction end may stem from a read error. The V call is TRBV3-1, the J call TRBJ2-7; the D gene is possibly TRBD1 (5 bases). Germline-derived CDR1 and CDR2 are LGHDT and YNNKEL (reference sequence). CDR3 size: 13 residues. The CDR3 region is CASSPTQGYDQYF. In DNA, the CDR3 is TGTGCCAGCAGCCCGACCCAGGGTTACGATCAGTACTTC.

This clonotype was observed a few times. V gene TRBV2 combines with J gene TRBJ2-7, with D hard to call. The ends were cut back, 8 bases at V and 5 bases at J, with 13 bases in the middle. The V gene's germline CDR1 is SNHLY and CDR2 FYNNEI. The CDR3 loop spans 12 amino acids. The CDR3 DNA follows: TGTGCCAGCTCTGGGGTAGGAGACGAGCAGTACTTC. Its translation is CASSGVGDEQYF.

This clonotype was observed a few times. The rearrangement uses TRBV6-1 and TRBJ2-1; possibly TRBD1 or TRBD2 for D (5 bases each). The V end was cut by 3 bases, the J end by 1 base, with 7 bases between. The CDR3 runs 14 residues. CDR1 is MNHNS, CDR2 SASEGT, per germline. CDR3 sequence: CASSEWGSYNEQFF. The CDR3 coding sequence is TGTGCCAGCAGTGAGTGGGGGTCCTACAATGAGCAGTTCTTC.

The chain has TRBV4-1 and TRBJ1-2; a weak D match, TRBD1 (6 bases). Germline assignment: CDR1 MGHRA and CDR2 YSYEKL. The germline V and J ends were trimmed by 1 base and 8 bases, with 14 bases remaining between them. The CDR3 totals 14 residues. For the CDR3, the DNA is TGCGCCAGCAGCCAAGGGAGGGGGAAGGAGGGCTACACCTTC. Encoded protein: CASSQGRGKEGYTF.

This clonotype was seen a few times. The chain couples TRBV6-5 to TRBJ2-5, with a weak D call TRBD1 (7 bases). Looked up from germline, CDR1 is MNHEY and CDR2 is SVGAGI. V was cut by 4 bases and J by 5 bases, with 23 bases left in between. The CDR3 contains 17 residues. The CDR3 nucleotides read TGTGCCAGCAGTTCCGTACGACAGGGTACTAGCAAGGAGACCCAGTACTTC. It codes for CASSSVRQGTSKETQYF.

There are many counts of this clonotype. J is TRBJ1-1 and V is TRBV4-1, with D hard to call. Germline V CDR1 and CDR2: MGHRA, YSYEKL. Trimming pared 0 bases from V and 8 bases from J, leaving 10 bases between. This CDR3 region has 13 residues. CDR3 residues: CASSQEWTQEAFF. CDR3 nucleotides: TGCGCCAGCAGCCAAGAATGGACCCAAGAAGCTTTCTTT.